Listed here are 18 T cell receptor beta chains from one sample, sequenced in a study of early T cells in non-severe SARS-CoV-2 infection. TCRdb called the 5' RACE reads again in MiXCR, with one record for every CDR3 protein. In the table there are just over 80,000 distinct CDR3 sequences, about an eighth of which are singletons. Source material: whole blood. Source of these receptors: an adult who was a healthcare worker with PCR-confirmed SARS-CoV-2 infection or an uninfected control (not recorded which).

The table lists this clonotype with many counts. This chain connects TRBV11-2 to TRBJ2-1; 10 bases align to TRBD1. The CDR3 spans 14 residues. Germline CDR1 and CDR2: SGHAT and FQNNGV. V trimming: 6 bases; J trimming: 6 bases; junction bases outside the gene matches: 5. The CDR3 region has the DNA TGTGCCAGCAGGCGGACAGGGGGTCTCAATGAGCAGTTCTTC. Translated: CASRRTGGLNEQFF.

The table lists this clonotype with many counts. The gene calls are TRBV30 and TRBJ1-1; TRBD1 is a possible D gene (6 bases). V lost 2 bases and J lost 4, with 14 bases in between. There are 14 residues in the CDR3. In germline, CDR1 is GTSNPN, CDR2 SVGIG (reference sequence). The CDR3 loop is CAWSLQGLGTEAFF. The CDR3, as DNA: TGTGCCTGGAGTCTACAGGGATTGGGCACTGAAGCTTTCTTT.

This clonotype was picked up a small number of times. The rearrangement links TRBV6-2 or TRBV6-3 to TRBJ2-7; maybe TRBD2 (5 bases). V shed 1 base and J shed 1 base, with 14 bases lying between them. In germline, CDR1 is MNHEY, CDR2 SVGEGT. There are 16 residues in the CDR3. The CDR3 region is CASSYCPGSQSYEQYF. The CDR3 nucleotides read TGTGCCAGCAGTTACTGCCCGGGATCCCAATCCTACGAGCAGTACTTC.

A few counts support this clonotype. The CDR3 DNA reads as TGCGCCAGCAGCTTGTCCCATAATGAAAAACTGTTTTTT. Translation: CASSLSHNEKLFF. The chain joins TRBV5-1 to TRBJ1-4; D is unclear. Trimming took off 1 base at V and 4 bases at J, with 5 bases between the two ends. This CDR3 contains 13 residues. The germline CDR1 and CDR2 sequences are SGHRS and YFSETQ.

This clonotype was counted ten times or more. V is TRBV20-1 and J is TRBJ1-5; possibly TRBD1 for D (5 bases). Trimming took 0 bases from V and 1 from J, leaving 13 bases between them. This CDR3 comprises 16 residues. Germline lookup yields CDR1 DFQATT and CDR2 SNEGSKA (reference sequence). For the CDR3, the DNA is TGCAGTGCTAGAGATCCCGCAGGGTGGAGCAATCAGCCCCAGCATTTT. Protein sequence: CSARDPAGWSNQPQHF.

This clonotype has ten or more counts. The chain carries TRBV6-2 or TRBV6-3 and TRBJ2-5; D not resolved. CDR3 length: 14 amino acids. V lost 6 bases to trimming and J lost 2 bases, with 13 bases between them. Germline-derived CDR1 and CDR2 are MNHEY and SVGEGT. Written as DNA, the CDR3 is TGTGCCAGCAGACGGGCGCCTAGACAAGAGACCCAGTACTTC. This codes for CASRRAPRQETQYF.

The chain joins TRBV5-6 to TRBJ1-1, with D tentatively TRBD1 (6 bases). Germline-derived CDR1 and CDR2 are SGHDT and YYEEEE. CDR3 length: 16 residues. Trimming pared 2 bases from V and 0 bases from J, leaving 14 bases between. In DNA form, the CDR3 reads TGTGCCAGCAGCTTTAGGACAGCAAGTATGAACACTGAAGCTTTCTTT. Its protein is CASSFRTASMNTEAFF.

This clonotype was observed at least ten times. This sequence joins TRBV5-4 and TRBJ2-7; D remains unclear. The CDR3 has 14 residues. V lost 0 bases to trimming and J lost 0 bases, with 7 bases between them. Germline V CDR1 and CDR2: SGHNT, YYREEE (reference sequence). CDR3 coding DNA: TGTGCCAGCAGCTTGGAATCCAGCTCCTACGAGCAGTACTTC. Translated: CASSLESSSYEQYF.

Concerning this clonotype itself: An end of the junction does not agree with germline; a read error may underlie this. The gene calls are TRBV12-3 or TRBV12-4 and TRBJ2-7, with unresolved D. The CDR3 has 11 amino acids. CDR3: CANSSKTEQYF. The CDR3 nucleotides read TGTGCCAACAGTTCCAAGACCGAGCAGTACTTC.

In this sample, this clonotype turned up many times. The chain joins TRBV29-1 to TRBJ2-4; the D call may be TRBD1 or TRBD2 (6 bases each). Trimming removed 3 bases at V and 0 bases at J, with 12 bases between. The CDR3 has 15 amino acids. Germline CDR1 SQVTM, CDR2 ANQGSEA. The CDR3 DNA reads TGCAGCGTTGAGGGGGGCAGTATAGCCAAAAACATTCAGTACTTC. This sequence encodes CSVEGGSIAKNIQYF.

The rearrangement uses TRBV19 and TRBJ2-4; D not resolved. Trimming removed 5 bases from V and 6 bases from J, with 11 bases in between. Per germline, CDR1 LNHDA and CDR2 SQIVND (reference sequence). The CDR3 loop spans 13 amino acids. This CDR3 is CASSLTFRNIQYF. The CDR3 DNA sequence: TGTGCCAGTAGTTTGACGTTCCGAAACATTCAGTACTTC.

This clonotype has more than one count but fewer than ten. CDR3 in amino acids: CASSSTSGGADTQYF. The CDR3 region has the DNA TGTGCCAGCAGCTCTACTAGCGGGGGGGCGGATACGCAGTATTTT. The chain recombines TRBV7-2 with TRBJ2-3; the match to TRBD2 covers 13 bases. The germline V gene has CDR1 SGHTA and CDR2 FQGNSA. The V gene end was trimmed by 4 bases and the J gene end by 6 bases; junction bases not matched to a gene: 4. The CDR3 covers 15 residues.

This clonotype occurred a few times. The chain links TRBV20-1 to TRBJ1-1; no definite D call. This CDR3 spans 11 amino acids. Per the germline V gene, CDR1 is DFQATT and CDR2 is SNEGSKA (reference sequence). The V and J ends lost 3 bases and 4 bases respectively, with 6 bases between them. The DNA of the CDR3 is TGCAGTGCTAGCTCTCTCACTGAAGCTTTCTTT. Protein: CSASSLTEAFF.

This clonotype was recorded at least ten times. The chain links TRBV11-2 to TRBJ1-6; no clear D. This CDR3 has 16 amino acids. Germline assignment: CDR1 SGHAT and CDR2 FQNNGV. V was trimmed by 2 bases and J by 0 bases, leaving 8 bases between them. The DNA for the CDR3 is TGTGCCAGCAGCTTATTTCGGGCCTCCTATAATTCACCCCTCCACTTT. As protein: CASSLFRASYNSPLHF. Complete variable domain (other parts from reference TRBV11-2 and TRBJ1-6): EAGVAQSPRYKIIEKRQSVAFWCNPISGHATLYWYQQILGQGPKLLIQFQNNGVVDDSQLPKDRFSAERLKGVDSTLKIQPAKLEDSAVYLCASSLFRASYNSPLHFGNGTRLTVT.

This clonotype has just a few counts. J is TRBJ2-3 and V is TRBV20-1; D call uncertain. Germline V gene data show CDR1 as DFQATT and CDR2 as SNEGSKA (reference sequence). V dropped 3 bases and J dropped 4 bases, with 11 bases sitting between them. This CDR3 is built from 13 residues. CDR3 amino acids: CSARDLPPDTQYF. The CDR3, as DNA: TGCAGTGCTAGGGACCTCCCCCCAGATACGCAGTATTTT.

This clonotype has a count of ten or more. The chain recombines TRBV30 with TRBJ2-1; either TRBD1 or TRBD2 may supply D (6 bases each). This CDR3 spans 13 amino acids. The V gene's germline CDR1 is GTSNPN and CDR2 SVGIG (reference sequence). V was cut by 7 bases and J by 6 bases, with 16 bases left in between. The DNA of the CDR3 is TGTGCCTCCGGGGGCCACGGGGTCAATGAGCAGTTCTTC. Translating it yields CASGGHGVNEQFF.

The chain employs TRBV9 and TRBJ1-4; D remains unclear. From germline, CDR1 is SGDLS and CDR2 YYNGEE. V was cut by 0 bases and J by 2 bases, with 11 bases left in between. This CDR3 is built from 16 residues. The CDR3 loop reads CASSVGGRTTNEKLFF. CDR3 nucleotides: TGTGCCAGCAGCGTAGGGGGTAGGACGACTAATGAAAAACTGTTTTTT.

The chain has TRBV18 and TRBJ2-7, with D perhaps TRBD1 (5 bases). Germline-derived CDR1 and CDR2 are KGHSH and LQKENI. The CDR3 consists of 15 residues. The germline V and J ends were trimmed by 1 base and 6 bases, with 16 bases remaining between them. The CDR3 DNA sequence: TGTGCCAGCTCACCACGTCTCGACAGTTCTTTCGAGCAGTACTTC. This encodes CASSPRLDSSFEQYF.